This T cell receptor beta chain stems from a study of somatic mutations in cytotoxic T cells in rheumatoid arthritis. The repertoire was sequenced with immunoSEQ multiplex PCR; TCRdb's copy has only in-frame clones and lacks some. The sample lists about 18,000 clones; approximately 71% were seen once. This CDR3 is built from 11 residues. Germline V gene lookup returns CDR1 SGHDT and CDR2 YYEEEE. Unmatched junction bases numbered 2, after V lost 5 bases and J lost 6 bases. The sequence came from an adult with rheumatoid arthritis. J is TRBJ2-7 and V is TRBV5-6, with TRBD2 matching over 7 bases. The sequenced sample consisted of CD8+ T cells sorted from blood. The CDR3, as DNA: TGTGCCAGCAGTGGGGAGGGCGAGCAGTACTTC. Protein sequence: CASSGEGEQYF.